Listed here are 18 T cell receptor beta chains from one sample, sequenced in a study of T cell responses to AZD1222 COVID-19 vaccine (dated by TCRdb to the early 2020s). The receptor library was made with the immunoSEQ multiplex PCR assay. Not all clones reach the TCRdb copy of this immuneACCESS table, which keeps in-frame sequences only. Checked studies attribute under half of the gap to unresolved V genes and leave the rest unexplained. Present in this sample are about 140,000 clones, approximately 85% of which were seen just once. About 8% of the sample is in the top ten clones. The label giving this sample's time point can be read as: baseline before first vaccination. The sequencing used peripheral blood, collected on day 0 of AZD1222 vaccination. The receptor set was obtained from an adult in good health.

This clone has more than one count but fewer than ten. The chain links TRBV6-5 to TRBJ1-1; D not resolved. V dropped 0 bases and J dropped 0 bases, with 2 bases sitting between them. CDR3 length: 13 amino acids. CDR1 and CDR2 from the germline V gene are MNHEY and SVGAGI. The DNA for the CDR3 is TGTGCCAGCAGTTACTCAGTGAACACTGAAGCTTTCTTT. This gives the protein CASSYSVNTEAFF.

CDR3 DNA sequence: TGTGCCACCAGTGATTTGGGCACCCAGCCCCAGCATTTT. Amino acid sequence: CATSDLGTQPQHF. The V and J genes are TRBV24-1 and TRBJ1-5, with D unresolved. This CDR3 contains 13 residues. Germline lookup yields CDR1 KGHDR and CDR2 SFDVKD. The V end was cut by 0 bases, the J end by 7 bases, with 6 bases between.

The chain couples TRBV9 to TRBJ1-5, with D tentatively TRBD1 (6 bases). The CDR3 runs 15 residues. In germline, CDR1 is SGDLS, CDR2 YYNGEE. The V and J ends lost 4 bases and 4 bases respectively, with 15 bases between them. The CDR3 is CASSPWDILNQPQHF. The CDR3, as DNA: TGTGCCAGCAGCCCCTGGGACATACTAAATCAGCCCCAGCATTTT. The full variable domain, in which reference TRBV9 and TRBJ1-5 provide the parts outside the CDR3, is DSGVTQTPKHLITATGQRVTLRCSPRSGDLSVYWYQQSLDQGLQFLIQYYNGEERAKGNILERFSAQQFPDLHSELNLSSLELGDSALYFCASSPWDILNQPQHFGDGTRLSIL.

The chain carries TRBV5-4 and TRBJ2-1; D possibly uses TRBD1 or TRBD2 (5 bases each). The CDR3 covers 15 residues. Trimming pared 2 bases from V and 2 bases from J, leaving 11 bases between. CDR1 and CDR2 (germline): SGHNT, YYREEE (reference sequence). The DNA for the CDR3 is TGTGCCAGCAGCTTTAACTCGGGGCCCTACAATGAGCAGTTCTTC. Protein sequence: CASSFNSGPYNEQFF.

The chain links TRBV11-2 to TRBJ1-5, with D possibly being TRBD1 (5 bases). V was clipped by 5 bases and J by 7 bases, with 9 bases between them. Per germline, CDR1 SGHAT and CDR2 FQNNGV. The CDR3 is 12 residues long. The CDR3 nucleotides are TGTGCCAGCAGCGGGGGAGACCAGCCCCAGCATTTT. This gives the protein CASSGGDQPQHF.

CDR3 sequence reads: CASSEASETQYF. The CDR3 DNA follows: TGTGCCAGCAGTGAGGCCTCGGAGACCCAGTACTTC. The chain combines TRBV2 with TRBJ2-5; D call uncertain. The V end lost 3 bases, the J end lost 5 bases, and 7 bases lay between the germline ends. The CDR3 spans 12 residues. CDR1 is SNHLY and CDR2 is FYNNEI in the germline V gene.

This chain uses TRBV29-1 with TRBJ2-1; D may correspond to TRBD1 or TRBD2 (5 bases each). Germline assignment: CDR1 SQVTM and CDR2 ANQGSEA. V was pared by 5 bases and J by 9 bases, with 14 bases between. The CDR3 contains 12 residues. As DNA, the CDR3 is TGCAGCGTTTACTACACGGGACCTGAGCAGTTCTTC. Protein product: CSVYYTGPEQFF.

The V and J genes are TRBV6-5 and TRBJ2-7; either TRBD1 or TRBD2 may fit D (6 bases each). V lost 6 bases, J lost 3 bases, and 15 bases lay in between. The CDR3 is made up of 14 amino acids. Germline assignment: CDR1 MNHEY and CDR2 SVGAGI. The CDR3 sequence: CASRGLGGSYEQYF. The CDR3 nucleotides read TGTGCCAGCAGAGGCCTAGGGGGGAGCTACGAGCAGTACTTC.

This clone has a single count. V usage is TRBV13 and J usage is TRBJ2-1; 8 nucleotides agree with TRBD1. The CDR3 length is 15 residues. With 5 bases clipped from V and 4 bases from J, the junction kept 7 bases outside the gene matches. CDR1 and CDR2 from the germline V gene are PRHDT and FYEKMQ (reference sequence). The CDR3 DNA sequence: TGTGCCAGCAGCGCACAGGGGGTTTTATACAATGAGCAGTTCTTC. Amino acids: CASSAQGVLYNEQFF. The variable domain in full, with the rest retrieved from reference TRBV13 and TRBJ2-1, is AAGVIQSPRHLIKEKRETATLKCYPIPRHDTVYWYQQGPGQDPQFLISFYEKMQSDKGSIPDRFSAQQFSDYHSELNMSSLELGDSALYFCASSAQGVLYNEQFFGPGTRLTVL.

The chain combines TRBV6-4 with TRBJ2-3, with unresolved D. The CDR3 has 14 amino acids. The V gene's germline CDR1 is MRHNA and CDR2 SNTAGT. Between the trimmed V and J ends, which lost 9 bases and 2 bases, there was a span of 15 bases. DNA of the CDR3: TGTGCCAGTTCTAAAAACGGACCCACAGATACGCAGTATTTT. Translating gives CASSKNGPTDTQYF.

The V call is TRBV7-9, the J call TRBJ2-2; 12 nucleotides agree with TRBD1. From germline, CDR1 is SEHNR and CDR2 FQNEAQ (reference sequence). CDR3 size: 17 residues. J was trimmed by 6 bases and V by 3 bases; bases with no gene match: 8. The CDR3, as DNA: TGTGCCAGCAGCTTCCTCTCGGGACAGGGGGCGGCCGGGGAGCTGTTTTTT. Its translation: CASSFLSGQGAAGELFF.

The DNA of the CDR3 is TGTGCCAGCAGCTTAGAGTACTCGAACACTGAAGCTTTCTTT. This encodes CASSLEYSNTEAFF. V and J are TRBV11-2 and TRBJ1-1; D gene ambiguous. The V and J ends lost 0 bases and 1 base respectively, with 6 bases between them. The CDR3 runs 14 residues. Germline CDR1 is SGHAT and CDR2 is FQNNGV.

The CDR3, as DNA: TGCGCCAGCAGCCAAGAGCCTAATAGCAATCAGCCCCAGCATTTT. This encodes CASSQEPNSNQPQHF. The chain links TRBV4-1 to TRBJ1-5, with unresolved D. The germline CDR1 and CDR2 sequences are MGHRA and YSYEKL. The germline V and J ends were trimmed by 0 bases and 0 bases, with 6 bases remaining between them. There are 15 residues in the CDR3.

This clone is a singleton in its sample. The chain recombines TRBV11-2 with TRBJ1-2; 8 positions agree with TRBD1. CDR3 size: 14 residues. CDR1 SGHAT and CDR2 FQNNGV come from the germline V gene. Trimming cost V 0 bases and J 4 bases; bases outside gene matches: 1. CDR3 protein: CASSLEGQAYGYTF. The CDR3, as DNA: TGTGCCAGCAGCTTAGAGGGACAGGCCTATGGCTACACCTTC.

Only one count was recorded for this clone. The rearrangement links TRBV6-5 to TRBJ2-4; 13 bases agree with TRBD2. The CDR3 covers 14 residues. The germline V gene encodes CDR1 MNHEY and CDR2 SVGAGI. Unmatched junction bases numbered 4, after V lost 4 bases and J lost 10 bases. Here the CDR3 reads CASSSTSGGPIQYF. CDR3 nucleotide sequence: TGTGCCAGCAGTTCGACTAGCGGGGGGCCGATTCAGTACTTC.

The chain combines TRBV30 with TRBJ1-2; 7 positions agree with TRBD1. Losses at the gene ends were 5 bases for V and 4 bases for J; bases not matched to a gene: 7. The CDR3 is 13 residues long. Germline V lookup: CDR1 GTSNPN, CDR2 SVGIG (reference sequence). The CDR3 DNA follows: TGTGCCTGGGCCAGACAGGGCGGCTATGGCTACACCTTC. Protein: CAWARQGGYGYTF.

This rearrangement joins TRBV5-6 to TRBJ2-5; D is undetermined. The CDR3 totals 13 residues. The germline gives CDR1 SGHDT, CDR2 YYEEEE. Between the trimmed V and J ends, which lost 4 bases and 0 bases, there was a span of 7 bases. CDR3 loop: CASSTEYQETQYF. The CDR3 bases are TGTGCCAGCAGCACCGAGTACCAAGAGACCCAGTACTTC.

The chain is built from TRBV4-2 and TRBJ2-7, with a possible D match to TRBD2 (6 bases). The CDR3 has 17 amino acids. The germline V and J ends were trimmed by 0 bases and 3 bases, with 18 bases remaining between them. Germline loops: CDR1 LGHNA, CDR2 YNFKEQ. CDR3 region: CASSQEWGLRGIYEQYF. In DNA form, the CDR3 reads TGTGCCAGCAGCCAAGAGTGGGGTCTACGCGGGATCTACGAGCAGTACTTC.